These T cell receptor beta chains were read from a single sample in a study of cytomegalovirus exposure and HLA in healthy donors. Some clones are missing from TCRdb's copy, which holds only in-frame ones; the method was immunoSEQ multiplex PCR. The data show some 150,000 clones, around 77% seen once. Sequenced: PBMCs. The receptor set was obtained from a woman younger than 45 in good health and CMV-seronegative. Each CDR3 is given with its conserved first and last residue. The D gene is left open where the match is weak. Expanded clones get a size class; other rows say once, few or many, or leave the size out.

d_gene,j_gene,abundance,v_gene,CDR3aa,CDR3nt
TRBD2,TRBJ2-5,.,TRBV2,CASSATLGTSGAETQYF,TGTGCCAGCAGTGCCACCCTCGGGACTAGCGGGGCCGAGACCCAGTACTTC
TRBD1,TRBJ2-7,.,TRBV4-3,CASSQLTGAYEQYF,TGCGCCAGCAGCCAATTGACAGGGGCCTACGAGCAGTACTTC
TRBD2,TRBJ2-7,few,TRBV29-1,CSVVGASGRRFYEQYF,TGCAGCGTTGTAGGGGCTAGCGGCCGCCGATTCTACGAGCAGTACTTC
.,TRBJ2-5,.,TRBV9,CASSPRLGGETQYF,TGTGCCAGCAGCCCAAGACTAGGCGGGGAGACCCAGTACTTC
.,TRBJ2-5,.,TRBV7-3,CASSWGRLETQYF,TGTGCCAGCAGCTGGGGGCGTCTTGAGACCCAGTACTTC
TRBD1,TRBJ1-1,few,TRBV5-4,CASSLMRTGNTFF,TGTGCCAGCAGCCTCATGAGGACAGGAAATACTTTCTTT
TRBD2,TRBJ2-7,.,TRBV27,CASSLAGGPGEQYF,TGTGCCAGCAGTCTAGCGGGAGGGCCAGGCGAGCAGTACTTC
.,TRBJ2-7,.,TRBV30,CAWSRTTPSGVSYEQYF,TGTGCCTGGAGTCGCACAACCCCGTCAGGGGTGTCCTACGAGCAGTACTTC
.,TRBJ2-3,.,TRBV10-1,CASSEGVGVDADTQYF,TGCGCCAGCAGTGAGGGGGTAGGGGTGGATGCAGATACGCAGTATTTT
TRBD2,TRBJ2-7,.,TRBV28,CATRVGSGRSYEQYF,TGTGCCACCAGAGTAGGGAGCGGGAGAAGCTACGAGCAGTACTTC
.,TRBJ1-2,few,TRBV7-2,CASSLATGYYGYTF,TGTGCCAGCAGCTTAGCTACAGGGTACTATGGCTACACCTTC
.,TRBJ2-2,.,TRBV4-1,CASSPARGAYTGELFF,TGCGCCAGCAGCCCCGCACGGGGGGCCTACACCGGGGAGCTGTTTTTT
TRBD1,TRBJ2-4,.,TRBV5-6,CASSSTGGSKNIQYF,TGTGCCAGCAGCTCCACAGGGGGATCCAAAAACATTCAGTACTTC
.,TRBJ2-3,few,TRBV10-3,CAISERGTSTDTQYF,TGTGCCATCAGTGAGCGGGGAACTAGCACAGATACGCAGTATTTT
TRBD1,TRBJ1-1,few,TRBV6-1,CASSDTDRGKNTEAFF,TGTGCCAGCAGTGATACGGACAGGGGGAAGAACACTGAAGCTTTCTTT
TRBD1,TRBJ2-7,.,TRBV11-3,CASSLGQAFAYEQYF,TGTGCCAGCAGCTTGGGACAGGCATTCGCCTACGAGCAGTACTTC
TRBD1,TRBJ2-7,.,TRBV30,CAWSKDRVQYF,TGTGCCTGGAGCAAGGACAGGGTGCAGTACTTC
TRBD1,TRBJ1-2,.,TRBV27,CASRKGTGRNYGYTF,TGTGCCAGCAGAAAAGGGACAGGGAGAAACTATGGCTACACCTTC
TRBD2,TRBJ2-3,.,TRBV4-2,CASMTSGAITDTQYF,TGTGCCAGCATGACTAGCGGGGCTATCACAGATACGCAGTATTTT
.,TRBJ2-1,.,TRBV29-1,CSVERRGVDEQFF,TGCAGCGTTGAAAGGAGGGGAGTGGATGAGCAGTTCTTC
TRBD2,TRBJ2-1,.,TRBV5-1,CASSYLAGAPYNEQFF,TGCGCCAGCAGCTATTTAGCGGGGGCTCCCTACAATGAGCAGTTCTTC
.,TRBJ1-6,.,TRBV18,CASSRDRLNSPLHF,TGTGCCAGCTCACGCGACAGATTAAATTCACCCCTCCACTTT
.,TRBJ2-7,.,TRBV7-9,CASSSPGEFNYEQYF,TGTGCCAGCAGCTCCCCAGGGGAATTCAACTACGAGCAGTACTTC
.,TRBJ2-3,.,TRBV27,CATLEEDTQYF,TGTGCCACCCTTGAAGAGGATACGCAGTATTTT
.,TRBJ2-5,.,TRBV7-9,CASSLSGGETQYF,TGTGCCAGCAGCTTGAGCGGAGGAGAGACCCAGTACTTC
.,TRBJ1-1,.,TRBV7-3,CASSLTLRDEAFF,TGTGCCAGCAGCTTAACGTTGAGGGATGAAGCTTTCTTT
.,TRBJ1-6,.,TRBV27,CASSLRGSSYNSPLHF,TGTGCCAGCAGTCTCCGGGGGAGTTCCTATAATTCACCCCTCCACTTT
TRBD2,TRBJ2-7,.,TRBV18,CASSPSGTSGRDYEQYF,TGTGCCAGCTCACCGTCCGGGACTAGCGGGAGAGACTACGAGCAGTACTTC
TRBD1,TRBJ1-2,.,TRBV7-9,CASSRGDRVGYTF,TGTGCCAGCAGTAGAGGGGACAGGGTCGGCTACACCTTC
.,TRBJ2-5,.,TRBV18,CASSHGTGDQETQYF,TGTGCCAGCTCACATGGGACGGGGGACCAAGAGACCCAGTACTTC
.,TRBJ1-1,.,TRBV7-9,CSSSSSGGRLEAFF,TGTTCCAGCAGCTCATCGGGGGGAAGGTTGGAAGCTTTCTTT
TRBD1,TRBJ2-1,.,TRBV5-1,CASSLVWTGDNEQFF,TGCGCCAGCAGCTTGGTATGGACAGGGGACAATGAGCAGTTCTTC
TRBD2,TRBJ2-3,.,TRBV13,CASSLVTGTSGFHTDTQYF,TGTGCCAGCAGCTTAGTAACCGGGACTAGCGGCTTCCACACAGATACGCAGTATTTT
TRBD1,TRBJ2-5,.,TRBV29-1,CSVEGTGATQETQYF,TGCAGCGTTGAAGGGACAGGGGCGACCCAAGAGACCCAGTACTTC
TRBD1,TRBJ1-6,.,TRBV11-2,CASSSDRGLSPLHF,TGTGCCAGCAGCTCCGACAGGGGGCTTTCACCCCTCCACTTT
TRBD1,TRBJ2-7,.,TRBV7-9,CASSNRDSGIEQYF,TGTGCCAGCAGCAACCGGGACAGTGGGATCGAGCAGTACTTC
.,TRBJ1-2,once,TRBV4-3,CASSQSRVYGYTF,TGCGCCAGCAGCCAAAGCAGGGTCTATGGCTACACCTTC
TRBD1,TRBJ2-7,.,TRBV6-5,CASSSRTGSYEQYF,TGTGCCAGCAGCTCCAGGACAGGGTCCTACGAGCAGTACTTC
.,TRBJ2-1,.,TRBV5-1,CASRPESNPSYNEQFF,TGCGCCAGCAGACCCGAGTCTAACCCCTCCTACAATGAGCAGTTCTTC
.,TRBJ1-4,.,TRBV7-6,CASSVFLRGNEKLFF,TGTGCCAGCAGCGTCTTCTTAAGAGGGAATGAAAAACTGTTTTTT